A single sample is the source of the 26 T cell receptor beta chains below, sequenced in a study of early T cells in non-severe SARS-CoV-2 infection. TCRdb used MiXCR to reprocess the 5' RACE reads, holding one entry per CDR3 protein. The table includes nearly 90,000 distinct CDR3 sequences, about an eighth detected once. The specimen was whole blood. The receptors were sampled from an adult who was a healthcare worker with PCR-confirmed SARS-CoV-2 infection or an uninfected control (not recorded which).

The sample holds many counts of this clonotype. CDR3 nucleotides: TGTGCCAGCAGTGATTCAGGGGCCACAGATACGCAGTATTTT. This codes for CASSDSGATDTQYF. This chain uses TRBV6-4 with TRBJ2-3; weak D call: TRBD1 (6 bases). Trimming shortened V by 3 bases and J by 2 bases, and 9 bases separated the two germline ends. The CDR3 has 14 amino acids. Germline V gene lookup returns CDR1 MRHNA and CDR2 SNTAGT.

This clonotype was counted at least ten times. The genes are TRBV19 and TRBJ2-7; D is unclear. Trimming stripped 6 bases from V and 1 base from J, with 13 bases between. CDR3 length: 14 residues. Germline-derived CDR1 and CDR2 are LNHDA and SQIVND (reference sequence). This chain's CDR3 is CASSPLSDSYEQYF. The DNA for the CDR3 is TGTGCCAGTAGCCCCCTTTCCGATTCCTACGAGCAGTACTTC.

The chain combines TRBV18 with TRBJ1-2, with a tentative D call TRBD1 (5 bases). Deletions cut 7 bases from V and 4 bases from J, with 13 bases between. The CDR3 loop spans 13 amino acids. Per the germline V gene, CDR1 is KGHSH and CDR2 is LQKENI. CDR3 residues: CASLGLSAYGYTF. The CDR3 DNA reads as TGTGCCAGCTTGGGACTATCGGCCTATGGCTACACCTTC.

This CDR3 is CASSPAGFTDTQYF. The CDR3 DNA reads TGTGCCAGCTCACCAGCGGGGTTCACAGATACGCAGTATTTT. V and J are TRBV18 and TRBJ2-3, with D possibly being TRBD2 (6 bases). The germline V and J ends were trimmed by 2 bases and 2 bases, with 8 bases remaining between them. In germline, CDR1 is KGHSH, CDR2 LQKENI. This CDR3 is 14 amino acids long. The entire variable domain, with the rest obtained from reference TRBV18 and TRBJ2-3, is as follows: NAGVMQNPRHLVRRRGQEARLRCSPMKGHSHVYWYRQLPEEGLKFMVYLQKENIIDESGMPKERFSAEFPKEGPSILRIQQVVRGDSAAYFCASSPAGFTDTQYFGPGTRLTVL.

The chain carries TRBV5-8 and TRBJ2-1; no clear D gene. In germline, CDR1 is SGHTS, CDR2 YDEGEE. Trimming pared 3 bases from V and 1 base from J, leaving 11 bases between. This CDR3 comprises 15 residues. CDR3 DNA sequence: TGTGCCAGCAGCTCGCATGGCCCTTCCTACAATGAGCAGTTCTTC. Translating it yields CASSSHGPSYNEQFF.

This clonotype has more than one count but fewer than ten. The J gene is TRBJ2-1, the V gene TRBV5-8; D might be TRBD2 (6 bases). Germline CDR1 reads SGHTS; CDR2 reads YDEGEE. V lost 4 bases and J 4 bases, leaving 9 bases between the germline ends. This CDR3 contains 13 residues. The CDR3 sequence is CASSPGTYNEQFF. The CDR3 nucleotides are TGTGCCAGCAGCCCCGGGACTTACAATGAGCAGTTCTTC.

This clonotype was detected only a few times. The V gene is TRBV19, the J gene TRBJ1-5; D is possibly TRBD1 (5 bases). This CDR3 region has 15 residues. V was trimmed by 3 bases and J by 4 bases, leaving 13 bases between them. The V gene's germline CDR1 is LNHDA and CDR2 SQIVND (reference sequence). CDR3 in amino acids: CASSIGPGPNQPQHF. CDR3 DNA: TGTGCCAGTAGTATTGGCCCAGGGCCAAATCAGCCCCAGCATTTT.

The chain combines TRBV30 with TRBJ1-1, with TRBD1 as a possible D gene (6 bases). Germline V CDR1 and CDR2: GTSNPN, SVGIG (reference sequence). V was trimmed by 0 bases and J by 4 bases, leaving 9 bases between them. This CDR3 comprises 13 residues. The CDR3 spells CAWSVGRGTEAFF. The CDR3 bases are TGTGCCTGGAGTGTGGGCAGGGGCACTGAAGCTTTCTTT.

Only a few counts were recorded for this clonotype. The V gene is TRBV27, the J gene TRBJ2-5, with TRBD1 as a possible D gene (6 bases). Germline V CDR1 and CDR2: MNHEY, SMNVEV (reference sequence). CDR3 length: 14 residues. Trimming left V 5 bases short and J 0 bases short, with 10 bases between. CDR3 sequence reads: CASSGQTDQETQYF. In nucleotides, the CDR3 is TGTGCCAGCAGTGGACAGACCGACCAAGAGACCCAGTACTTC.

This clonotype was detected a few times. The chain recombines TRBV6-5 with TRBJ2-7; TRBD1 matches 7 bases. Germline-derived CDR1 and CDR2 are MNHEY and SVGAGI. Losses at the gene ends were 6 bases for V and 4 bases for J; bases not matched to a gene: 6. The CDR3 contains 13 residues. CDR3 residues: CASRSTGLYEQYF. The CDR3 DNA reads as TGTGCCAGCAGATCGACAGGGTTATACGAGCAGTACTTC.

The chain recombines TRBV19 with TRBJ2-5, with D unresolved. Trimming shortened V by 8 bases and J by 6 bases, and 13 bases separated the two germline ends. CDR1 and CDR2 (germline): LNHDA, SQIVND (reference sequence). This CDR3 is built from 12 residues. CDR3 region: CASSESEKTQYF. In DNA, the CDR3 is TGTGCCAGTTCAGAGAGCGAGAAGACCCAGTACTTC.

This clonotype came up many times. The chain couples TRBV7-9 to TRBJ1-2, with TRBD1 identical over 7 bases. Germline CDR1 and CDR2: SEHNR and FQNEAQ (reference sequence). The CDR3 contains 16 residues. J was trimmed by 4 bases and V by 5 bases; bases with no gene match: 13. The CDR3 bases are TGTGCCAGCAGCCCTGCCGGGACAGTCGGGTTCTATGGCTACACCTTC. This encodes CASSPAGTVGFYGYTF.

The sample holds a few counts of this clonotype. The V call is TRBV9, the J call TRBJ2-1; 8 positions match TRBD1. Germline CDR1 reads SGDLS; CDR2 reads YYNGEE. The CDR3 is made up of 10 amino acids. Trimming at V came to 9 bases and at J to 14 bases, leaving 7 bases not matched to a gene. CDR3 DNA sequence: TGTGCCACCAGAAGGGACAGGAAGTTCTTC. Amino acids: CATRRDRKFF.

This chain connects TRBV5-4 to TRBJ1-5, with D maybe TRBD1 (6 bases). The CDR3 covers 15 residues. V lost 6 bases and J lost 1, with 14 bases in between. CDR1 and CDR2 (germline): SGHNT, YYREEE (reference sequence). CDR3 DNA: TGTGCCAGCAACCTCAACAGGGCGAGCAATCAGCCCCAGCATTTT. This translates into CASNLNRASNQPQHF.

The chain recombines TRBV7-8 with TRBJ1-1; a possible D gene is TRBD1 (5 bases). The CDR3 is made up of 13 amino acids. V was shortened by 5 bases and J by 4 bases, with 11 bases between the two germline ends. Germline assignment: CDR1 SGHVS and CDR2 FQNEAQ. The CDR3 sequence: CASSPHRRTEAFF. CDR3 bases: TGTGCCAGCAGCCCCCACAGGCGCACTGAAGCTTTCTTT.

The chain couples TRBV28 to TRBJ2-5; maybe TRBD2 (5 bases). Trimming shortened V by 5 bases and J by 5 bases, and 15 bases separated the two germline ends. CDR1 is MDHEN and CDR2 is SYDVKM in the germline V gene. The CDR3 sequence is 14 residues long. CDR3 sequence: CASSLPGMRETQYF. CDR3 bases: TGTGCCAGCAGTCTCCCGGGAATGAGGGAGACCCAGTACTTC.

In its sample, this clonotype is medium-sized. J is TRBJ2-7 and V is TRBV27; D is unresolved. V shed 5 bases and J shed 6 bases, with 17 bases lying between them. The germline CDR1 and CDR2 sequences are MNHEY and SMNVEV (reference sequence). The CDR3 extends over 14 amino acids. CDR3 loop: CASSLGSSPSEQYF. The CDR3 DNA follows: TGTGCCAGCAGTCTGGGGTCCTCGCCATCCGAGCAGTACTTC.

This rearrangement joins TRBV28 to TRBJ1-5; D is unresolved. Between the trimmed V and J ends, which lost 7 bases and 4 bases, there was a span of 17 bases. The length of the CDR3 is 15 residues. Germline CDR1 is MDHEN and CDR2 is SYDVKM. The CDR3 DNA sequence: TGTGCCAGCAACGCCCCTGGACGGGGTAATCAGCCCCAGCATTTT. This translates into CASNAPGRGNQPQHF.

Details on this clonotype: Since a much larger clone is just one base distant, this may be a read error. V gene TRBV7-9 combines with J gene TRBJ2-1, with 7 bases fitting TRBD1. Germline V gene sequence: CDR1 SEHNR, CDR2 FQNEAQ (reference sequence). V shed 8 bases, J shed 4 bases, and the junction held 8 bases outside the gene matches. The CDR3 is 14 residues long. The CDR3 sequence is CASCLEGQYNEQFF. In nucleotides, the CDR3 is TGTGCCAGCTGCCTAGAGGGACAGTACAATGAGCAGTTCTTC.

There are a few counts of this clonotype. The chain recombines TRBV20-1 with TRBJ2-7; D not resolved. The V end lost 0 bases, the J end lost 0 bases, and 6 bases lay between the germline ends. There are 13 residues in the CDR3. The germline V gene encodes CDR1 DFQATT and CDR2 SNEGSKA (reference sequence). The CDR3 sequence is CSARDPDSYEQYF. For the CDR3, the DNA is TGCAGTGCTAGAGATCCAGACTCCTACGAGCAGTACTTC.

Many counts were recorded for this clonotype. This chain links TRBV11-2 with TRBJ2-7; no definite D call. Germline CDR1 and CDR2: SGHAT and FQNNGV. V was pared by 1 base and J by 3 bases, with 13 bases between. The CDR3 contains 15 residues. This chain's CDR3 is CASSLVPLHFYEQYF. The CDR3 DNA reads TGTGCCAGCAGCTTAGTCCCATTACACTTCTACGAGCAGTACTTC.

The V and J genes are TRBV10-2 and TRBJ1-1; D is unresolved. The V end lost 7 bases, the J end lost 0 bases, and 12 bases lay between the germline ends. Germline values: CDR1 WSHSY, CDR2 SAAADI. CDR3 length: 14 residues. CDR3 region: CASTEQQLNTEAFF. The CDR3 nucleotides read TGCGCCAGCACCGAACAGCAATTGAACACTGAAGCTTTCTTT.

In this sample, this clonotype turned up many times. This chain uses TRBV3-1 with TRBJ1-1, with D perhaps matching TRBD1 (5 bases). In germline, CDR1 is LGHDT, CDR2 YNNKEL (reference sequence). V was trimmed by 3 bases and J by 4 bases, leaving 9 bases between them. The CDR3 has 13 amino acids. The CDR3 spells CASSQRGITEAFF. Here the CDR3 DNA reads TGTGCCAGCAGCCAGAGGGGAATCACTGAAGCTTTCTTT. The full variable domain, rest sourced from reference TRBV3-1 and TRBJ1-1, is DTAVSQTPKYLVTQMGNDKSIKCEQNLGHDTMYWYKQDSKKFLKIMFSYNNKELIINETVPNRFSPKSPDKAHLNLHINSLELGDSAVYFCASSQRGITEAFFGQGTRLTVV.

This clonotype was counted at least ten times. The gene calls are TRBV5-1 and TRBJ2-7; D gene uncertain. Germline assignment: CDR1 SGHRS and CDR2 YFSETQ. The CDR3 extends over 12 amino acids. Trimming stripped 0 bases from V and 2 bases from J, with 3 bases between. CDR3 coding DNA: TGCGCCAGCAGCTTGGTCGCCTACGAGCAGTACTTC. This codes for CASSLVAYEQYF.

Only a few counts were recorded for this clonotype. CDR3 amino acids: CASSPVGSGGYNEQFF. The DNA for the CDR3 is TGTGCCAGCTCACCCGTGGGTAGCGGGGGCTACAATGAGCAGTTCTTC. V is TRBV18 and J is TRBJ2-1, with TRBD2 matching over 9 bases. CDR1 and CDR2 from the germline V gene are KGHSH and LQKENI. With V trimmed by 3 bases and J by 3 bases, 6 bases remained unmatched. There are 16 residues in the CDR3.

The table lists this clonotype with many counts. This rearrangement joins TRBV20-1 to TRBJ2-4; the D gene is possibly TRBD1 (5 bases). Germline-derived CDR1 and CDR2 are DFQATT and SNEGSKA (reference sequence). The V gene lost 1 base and the J gene lost 0 bases, with 10 bases spanning the gap. There are 15 residues in the CDR3. The CDR3 DNA follows: TGCAGTGCTAGAGTAAAAGGGGTAGCCAAAAACATTCAGTACTTC. It is translated as CSARVKGVAKNIQYF.